Sequencing of this T cell receptor beta chain was carried out in a study of T-cell memory formation after mild COVID-19. Study overall: The TCR clusters were mostly specific to one donor.

The authors produced TCR alpha and TCR beta cDNA libraries with sample barcodes and UMIs by 5'RACE using constant-segment primers. A single record per CDR3 protein comes from TCRdb applying MiXCR to the 5' RACE reads. This sample yields around 300,000 distinct CDR3 sequences, of which roughly an eighth are seen a single time; about a fifth belongs to the top ten. Germline assignment: CDR1 MGHDK and CDR2 SYGVNS. V shed 3 bases and J shed 1 base, with 12 bases lying between them. CDR3 length equals 15 residues. This clonotype was seen ten or more times. Its specificity is not known. Broader study findings: Of the contracting clones, CD4+ ones lay mainly in CM and EM, and CD8+ ones in EMRA. There were some responding clones in pre-infection memory, which suggested that cross-reactive memory had joined.

The sequence was obtained from a man aged 18 to 30 who had mild COVID-19 (a few samples of this study predate the infection). Cell type and time point are not known. Sequenced: PBMCs or a T cell subset sorted from them (not recorded which). The gene calls are TRBV25-1 and TRBJ1-1, with D unclear. The CDR3 bases are TGTGCCAGCAGTGAGTCTAAGGACGCGAACACTGAAGCTTTCTTT. This sequence encodes CASSESKDANTEAFF. Full variable domain (rest looked up from reference TRBV25-1 and TRBJ1-1): EADIYQTPRYLVIGTGKKITLECSQTMGHDKMYWYQQDPGMELHLIHYSYGVNSTEKGDLSSESTVSRIRTEHFPLTLESARPSHTSQYLCASSESKDANTEAFFGQGTRLTVV.